Listed below are T cell receptor beta chains from one sample, sequenced in a study of T cells in Graves' hyperthyroidism and ophthalmopathy. MiXCR, run by TCRdb on the multiplex PCR reads, gives a single entry per CDR3 protein. This sample yields almost 250,000 distinct CDR3 sequences, of which around 25% are seen a single time; 35% belongs to the top ten. Sequenced sample: blood. The receptors were gathered from a woman in her thirties or forties with Graves' ophthalmopathy. Both conserved end residues are trimmed from each CDR3. The D gene is left open where the match is weak.

j_gene,v_gene,d_gene,CDR3aa
TRBJ2-7,TRBV19,.,ASSISGRRGEQY
TRBJ2-2,TRBV20-1,TRBD2,SARDAGGYTGELF
TRBJ1-3,TRBV5-1,.,ASSKEHSGNTIY
TRBJ2-2,TRBV7-8,TRBD1,ASSSLTGGMGTGELF
TRBJ1-5,TRBV6-1,.,ASSPLQGPLGQPQH
TRBJ1-1,TRBV7-2,.,ASSLVGSTEAF
TRBJ2-7,TRBV6-2/TRBV6-3,.,ASSPGTTREQY
TRBJ2-3,TRBV7-3,.,ASSRIATDTQY
TRBJ2-2,TRBV20-1,TRBD2,SARAGLAGYTGELF
TRBJ2-2,TRBV9,.,ASSPGQSSWNTGELF
TRBJ2-5,TRBV5-6,TRBD2,ASSQASFWGSSGSAKETQY
TRBJ1-4,TRBV6-1,.,ASSDRTFSGGKLF
TRBJ2-7,TRBV28,TRBD2,ASSTRRGVRSYEQY
TRBJ2-5,TRBV14,.,ASSQGGVQETQY
TRBJ2-5,TRBV29-1,TRBD1,SVAQGDRETQY
TRBJ2-7,TRBV12-3/TRBV12-4,TRBD2,ASSAGLADEQY
TRBJ2-4,TRBV20-1,TRBD1,SAGTGLDIQY
TRBJ2-7,TRBV7-9,.,ASSYTHGEQY
TRBJ1-2,TRBV28,.,ASTRTENGYT
TRBJ1-2,TRBV24-1,.,ATSDSGFYGYT
TRBJ2-7,TRBV5-5,TRBD1,ASSIGQGNWFYEQY
TRBJ1-1,TRBV6-1,TRBD1,ASSEPAWDSLRAF
TRBJ2-6,TRBV11-1,.,ASSFSLAGVSGANVLT
TRBJ1-1,TRBV11-2,.,ASSLEVAAEAF
TRBJ1-3,TRBV15,TRBD1,ATSSLGTASFSGNTIY
TRBJ2-7,TRBV7-6,TRBD2,ASSLDVGEGGYEQY
TRBJ1-3,TRBV2,.,ASSYRPEPSGNTIY
TRBJ2-7,TRBV2,.,ASSVGERGEQY
TRBJ2-5,TRBV6-4,.,AKLVSQETQY
TRBJ1-5,TRBV28,.,ASSDSAQPQH
TRBJ1-1,TRBV9,.,ASIVDVGEAY
TRBJ2-7,TRBV20-1,TRBD2,SERASGRGAEQY
TRBJ2-7,TRBV28,.,ASSPPGPTGAYEQY
TRBJ1-5,TRBV20-1,.,SARDRKVGVGNQPQH
TRBJ2-7,TRBV11-1,.,ASSFEGRMDIGPEQY
TRBJ2-4,TRBV9,TRBD1,ASSPQGNIQY
TRBJ2-5,TRBV11-2,TRBD1,ASSHSGTGIRETQY
TRBJ1-1,TRBV7-9,.,ASSSQGIGAF
TRBJ2-7,TRBV4-1,TRBD2,ASSQSSGPYEQY
TRBJ1-2,TRBV5-1,TRBD1,ASGGTAAMGYT
TRBJ2-2,TRBV28,.,ASFENTGELF
TRBJ2-2,TRBV30,TRBD1,AWRGLDRGPGELF
TRBJ2-5,TRBV6-9,.,ASSYTGQETQY
TRBJ2-7,TRBV7-8,TRBD1,ASSFDRAYEQY
TRBJ2-2,TRBV28,TRBD2,ASSLFGGGLAGAHTGELF
TRBJ2-2,TRBV27,.,ASSLLLVGELF
TRBJ1-2,TRBV28,.,ASSTTAFNYGYT
TRBJ2-5,TRBV20-1,TRBD1,SAHHGQGRDQY
TRBJ1-2,TRBV6-1,.,ASSEISDGGYT
TRBJ2-7,TRBV2,.,ASSENYGGGGYEQY
TRBJ2-5,TRBV12-3/TRBV12-4,TRBD1,ASRNTGGGETQY
TRBJ2-7,TRBV6-1,TRBD1,ASSKLGQGATYEQY